The TCR beta chain described here comes from a study of shared clonotypes between healthy human individuals. Overall study: Donors, aged 18 to 49, were a couple of women and three men.

Each PCR replicate from the sorted subsets contained 150 to 200 ng DNA, which is 30,000 or so T cell genomes. Profiling relied on immunoSEQ multiplex PCR, and the TCRdb table lists in-frame clones only, not all of them. The sample lists millions of clones; over 90% were seen once. Study-wide results and limits: Depth was large, yet rarefaction showed that sorted-subset sequencing was incomplete. The study found approximately 5% of naive CD4 clonotypes shared across four donors.

Remarks on this clone: Its antigen is still unknown.

The CDR3 length is 19 residues. With V trimmed by 5 bases and J by 2 bases, 14 bases remained unmatched. Germline V gene sequence: CDR1 LNHDA, CDR2 SQIVND (reference sequence). Sequencing was carried out using naive CD4+ T cells from PBMCs. Subset of the sample: CD45RA+ positively selected. The sequence came from a young man in good health. Some clones in this sample may be carry-over from other donors' samples. V is TRBV19 and J is TRBJ2-1; the match to TRBD2 covers 11 bases. Here the CDR3 reads CASSLRTSGPVVAYNEQFF. The CDR3 DNA reads as TGTGCCAGTAGTCTCCGGACTAGCGGGCCGGTAGTCGCCTACAATGAGCAGTTCTTC.